The clone carrying this TCR beta chain was observed a single time. This record belongs to a study of control samples from healthy donors and cancer patients. The CDR3 sequence is 16 residues long. The V end lost 4 bases, the J end lost 0 bases, and 10 bases lay between the germline ends. CDR1 is LGHDT and CDR2 is YNNKEL in the germline V gene (reference sequence). Only in-frame clones appear in the TCRdb table, and some are missing; sequencing was by immunoSEQ multiplex PCR. The table has about 98,000 clones, roughly three quarters seen once. The chain links TRBV3-1 (or the pseudogene TRBV3-2) to TRBJ1-6; D gene unclear. The TCR comes from a woman between 25 and 40 years old in good health. The specimen was blood. The CDR3 here is CASSPVRSSYNSPLHF. In DNA form, the CDR3 reads TGTGCCAGCAGCCCGGTCCGAAGCTCCTATAATTCACCCCTCCACTTT.